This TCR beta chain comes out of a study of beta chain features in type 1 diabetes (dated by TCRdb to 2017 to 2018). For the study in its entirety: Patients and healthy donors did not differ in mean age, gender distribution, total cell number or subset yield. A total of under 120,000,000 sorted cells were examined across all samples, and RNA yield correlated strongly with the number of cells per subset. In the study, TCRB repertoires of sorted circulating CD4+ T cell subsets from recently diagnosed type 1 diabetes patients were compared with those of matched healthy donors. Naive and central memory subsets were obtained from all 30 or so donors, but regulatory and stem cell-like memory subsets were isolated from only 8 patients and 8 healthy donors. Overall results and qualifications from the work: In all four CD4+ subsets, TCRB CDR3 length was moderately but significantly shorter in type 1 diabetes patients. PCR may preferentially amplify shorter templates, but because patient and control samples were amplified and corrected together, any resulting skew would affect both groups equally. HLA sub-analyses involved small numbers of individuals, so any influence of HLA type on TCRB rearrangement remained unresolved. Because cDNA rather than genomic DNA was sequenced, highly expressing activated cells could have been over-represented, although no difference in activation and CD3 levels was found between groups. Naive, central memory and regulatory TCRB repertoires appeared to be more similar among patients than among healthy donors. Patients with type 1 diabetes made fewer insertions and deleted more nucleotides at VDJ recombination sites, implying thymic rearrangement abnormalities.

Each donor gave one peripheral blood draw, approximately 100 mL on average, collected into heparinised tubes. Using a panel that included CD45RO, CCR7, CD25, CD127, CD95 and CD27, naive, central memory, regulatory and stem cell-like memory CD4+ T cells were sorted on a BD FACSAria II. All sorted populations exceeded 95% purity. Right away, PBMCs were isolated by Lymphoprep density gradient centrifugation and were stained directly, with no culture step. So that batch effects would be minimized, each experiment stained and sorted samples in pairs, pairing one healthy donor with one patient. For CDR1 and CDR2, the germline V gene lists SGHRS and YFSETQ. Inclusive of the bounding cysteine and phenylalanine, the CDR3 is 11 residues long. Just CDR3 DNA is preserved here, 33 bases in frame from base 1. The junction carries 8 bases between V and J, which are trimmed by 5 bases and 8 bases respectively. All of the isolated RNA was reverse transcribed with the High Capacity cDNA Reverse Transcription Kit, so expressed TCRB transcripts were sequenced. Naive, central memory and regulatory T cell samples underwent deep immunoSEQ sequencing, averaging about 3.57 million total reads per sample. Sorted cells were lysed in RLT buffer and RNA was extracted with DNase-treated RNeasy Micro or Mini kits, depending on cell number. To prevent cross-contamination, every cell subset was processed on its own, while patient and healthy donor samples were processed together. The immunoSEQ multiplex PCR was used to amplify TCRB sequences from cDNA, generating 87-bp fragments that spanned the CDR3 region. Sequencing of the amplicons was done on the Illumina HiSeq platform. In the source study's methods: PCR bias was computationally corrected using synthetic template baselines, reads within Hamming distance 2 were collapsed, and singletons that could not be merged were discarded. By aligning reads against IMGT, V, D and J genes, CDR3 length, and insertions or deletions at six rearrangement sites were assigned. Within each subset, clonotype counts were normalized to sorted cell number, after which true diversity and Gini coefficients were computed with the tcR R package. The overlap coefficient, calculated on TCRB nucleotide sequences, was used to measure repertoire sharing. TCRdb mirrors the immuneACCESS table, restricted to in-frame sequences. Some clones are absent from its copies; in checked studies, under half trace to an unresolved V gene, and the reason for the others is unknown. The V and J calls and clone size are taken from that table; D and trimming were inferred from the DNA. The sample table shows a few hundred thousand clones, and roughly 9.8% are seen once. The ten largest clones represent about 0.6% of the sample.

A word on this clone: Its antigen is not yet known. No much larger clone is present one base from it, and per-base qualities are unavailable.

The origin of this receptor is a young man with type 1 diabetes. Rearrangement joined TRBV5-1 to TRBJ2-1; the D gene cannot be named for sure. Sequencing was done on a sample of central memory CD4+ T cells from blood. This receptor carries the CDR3 CASSRDDEQFF. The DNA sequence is TGCGCCAGCAGTCGAGATGATGAGCAGTTCTTC.